This record looks at one T cell receptor beta chain sequence and its context. Other DNA sequences within the sample encode an identical CDR3. Sequencing used immunoSEQ multiplex PCR; TCRdb keeps in-frame clones, though not all of them. Of 100,000 or so clones listed, about 85% are singletons. Trimming took 1 base from V and 4 from J; bases not matched to a gene: 1. This CDR3 comprises 14 residues. Germline CDR1 SGHDT, CDR2 YYEEEE. The data were taken from a study of OX40 agonist ivuxolimab in advanced cancers. This sequence joins TRBV5-6 and TRBJ2-1; 8 bases line up with TRBD1. This specimen consisted of CD4+ or CD8+ T cells sorted from blood, obtained in a trial of the OX40 agonist ivuxolimab. This TCR derives from an adult with an advanced solid tumor such as melanoma, head and neck, liver or kidney cancer. CDR3 amino acids: CASSLTGGYNEQFF. CDR3 DNA: TGTGCCAGCAGCTTGACAGGGGGGTACAATGAGCAGTTCTTC.